This T cell receptor beta chain was profiled in a study of T cells after posttransplantation cyclophosphamide. Germline-derived CDR1 and CDR2 are LNHDA and SQIVND (reference sequence). The V end lost 0 bases, the J end lost 1 base, and 6 bases lay between the germline ends. The CDR3 sequence is 14 residues long. A single count supports this clone. What it recognizes is unknown. Overall study results and limits: Tissue-infiltrating T cells from skin or gut overlapped little with blood T cells. TRB clonality was highly associated with recipient CMV seropositivity and reactivation.

Assay used: immunoSEQ multiplex PCR; TCRdb lists only in-frame clones, some missing. Counted here are fewer than 35,000 clones, 90% to 95% occurring once; the ten biggest clones make up about 0.1%. Cells defined as naive were viable CD3+CD4+ or CD3+CD8+ and CCR7+CD45RA+CD45RO-CD95-CD27+CD28+. The sample was naive CD4+ T cells sorted from blood. The gene calls are TRBV19 and TRBJ1-1; maybe TRBD1 (5 bases). The TCR sequence derives from a man younger than 40 in good health and a related stem cell transplant donor. The CDR3 sequence is CASSIDTGNTEAFF. CDR3 DNA sequence: TGTGCCAGTAGTATAGATACAGGGAACACTGAAGCTTTCTTT.